Below are 26 T cell receptor beta chains sequenced from a single sample in a study of control samples from healthy donors and cancer patients. Generated by immunoSEQ multiplex PCR, the TCRdb table keeps only in-frame clones and is missing some. Of about 140,000 clones in the sample, about 86% were seen once. Source material: blood. The receptors were gathered from a man aged 18 to 30 in good health.

This sequence joins TRBV5-1 and TRBJ2-2; D is possibly TRBD1 or TRBD2 (5 bases each). V lost 4 bases to trimming and J lost 2 bases, with 9 bases between them. From germline, CDR1 is SGHRS and CDR2 YFSETQ. The CDR3 contains 14 residues. CDR3 DNA sequence: TGCGCCAGCAGCGGGGACCCTAACACCGGGGAGCTGTTTTTT. Its protein product is CASSGDPNTGELFF.

This sequence joins TRBV27 and TRBJ2-7; D gene ambiguous. Germline CDR1 reads MNHEY; CDR2 reads SMNVEV (reference sequence). Trimming shortened V by 0 bases and J by 0 bases, and 9 bases separated the two germline ends. The CDR3 loop spans 15 amino acids. CDR3 in amino acids: CASSLSGVSSYEQYF. DNA of the CDR3: TGTGCCAGCAGTTTATCCGGCGTTAGCTCCTACGAGCAGTACTTC.

V usage is TRBV5-1 and J usage is TRBJ2-7, with D possibly matching TRBD2 (5 bases). Germline CDR1 reads SGHRS; CDR2 reads YFSETQ. The V gene lost 6 bases and the J gene lost 5 bases, with 18 bases spanning the gap. The length of the CDR3 is 14 residues. Written as DNA, the CDR3 is TGCGCCAGCACCCCCGGGATCCTGAGCAACGAGCAGTACTTC. Its translation: CASTPGILSNEQYF. The full variable domain, rest sourced from reference TRBV5-1 and TRBJ2-7, is KAGVTQTPRYLIKTRGQQVTLSCSPISGHRSVSWYQQTPGQGLQFLFEYFSETQRNKGNFPGRFSGRQFSNSRSEMNVSTLELGDSALYLCASTPGILSNEQYFGPGTRLTVT.

The genes are TRBV5-8 and TRBJ2-1, with unresolved D. The V gene lost 1 base and the J gene lost 0 bases, with 8 bases spanning the gap. The CDR3 is 15 amino acids. Per germline, CDR1 SGHTS and CDR2 YDEGEE. The CDR3 protein is CASSLMVGSYNEQFF. CDR3 DNA sequence: TGTGCCAGCAGCTTGATGGTTGGCTCCTACAATGAGCAGTTCTTC.

The CDR3 here is CASSQITGGEAFF. Here the CDR3 DNA reads TGTGCCAGCAGCCAAATAACAGGGGGCGAAGCTTTCTTT. The J gene is TRBJ1-1, the V gene TRBV3-1 (or the pseudogene TRBV3-2), with 9 nucleotides matching TRBD1. The CDR3 covers 13 residues. Trimming removed 2 bases from V and 8 bases from J; junction bases left unmatched: 3. In germline, CDR1 is LGHDT, CDR2 YNNKEL (reference sequence).

V gene TRBV11-2 combines with J gene TRBJ2-7, with 11 bases that match TRBD2. In germline, CDR1 is SGHAT, CDR2 FQNNGV. After removal of 5 bases from V and 3 bases from J, the junction contained 6 bases not matched to a gene. The CDR3 consists of 15 residues. The CDR3 DNA is TGTGCCAGCAGCGTAAAGGGACTAGCGGACTACGAGCAGTACTTC. It encodes CASSVKGLADYEQYF.

The chain recombines TRBV7-6 with TRBJ2-1; 16 nucleotides line up with TRBD2. Germline V gene lookup returns CDR1 SGHVS and CDR2 FNYEAQ. The V and J ends lost 3 bases and 2 bases, in that order; junction bases with no gene match: 1. The CDR3 consists of 17 residues. The CDR3 loop reads CASSLGTSGGAYNEQFF. In nucleotides, the CDR3 is TGTGCCAGCAGCTTGGGGACTAGCGGGGGGGCCTACAATGAGCAGTTCTTC.

CDR3 sequence: CASSSPGMNTEAFF. The CDR3 nucleotides are TGTGCCAGCAGTTCCCCAGGGATGAACACTGAAGCTTTCTTT. V usage is TRBV28 and J usage is TRBJ1-1; D might be TRBD1 (5 bases). In germline, CDR1 is MDHEN, CDR2 SYDVKM. CDR3 length: 14 amino acids. V lost 4 bases to trimming and J lost 0 bases, with 9 bases between them.

This clone has a single count. This chain uses TRBV4-2 with TRBJ1-6; TRBD1 matches at 7 bases. The CDR3 is 17 amino acids. V trimming: 4 bases; J trimming: 5 bases; junction bases outside the gene matches: 11. Per the germline V gene, CDR1 is LGHNA and CDR2 is YNFKEQ. The CDR3: CASSRGPQGTDNSPLHF. CDR3 DNA: TGTGCCAGCAGCCGAGGCCCTCAAGGGACAGATAATTCACCCCTCCACTTT.

This clone was seen only a few times. The J gene is TRBJ1-4, the V gene TRBV4-1; D is ambiguous. CDR1 is MGHRA and CDR2 is YSYEKL in the germline V gene. This CDR3 is 12 amino acids long. V shed 0 bases and J shed 8 bases, with 4 bases lying between them. The CDR3 coding sequence is TGCGCCAGCAGCCAAGACCGGGAAAAACTGTTTTTT. Its translation is CASSQDREKLFF.

V is TRBV5-5 and J is TRBJ2-7; 8 nucleotides line up with TRBD2. Trimming took 1 base from V and 2 from J; bases not matched to a gene: 8. This CDR3 has 16 amino acids. CDR1 SGHKS and CDR2 YYEKEE come from the germline V gene (reference sequence). The CDR3 region has the DNA TGTGCCAGCAGCTTGCATGGCGGGGGGCTCCCCTACGAGCAGTACTTC. This gives the protein CASSLHGGGLPYEQYF.

V is TRBV15 and J is TRBJ2-5; 13 bases align to TRBD2. After removal of 3 bases from V and 2 bases from J, the junction contained 9 bases not matched to a gene. The CDR3 totals 18 residues. Germline V gene data show CDR1 as LNHNV and CDR2 as YYDKDF (reference sequence). CDR3: CATSRFTPGLAGQETQYF. The DNA for the CDR3 is TGTGCCACCAGCAGGTTTACTCCGGGACTAGCGGGACAAGAGACCCAGTACTTC.

The J gene is TRBJ1-6, the V gene TRBV4-2; D is perhaps TRBD1 (5 bases). Germline V gene data show CDR1 as LGHNA and CDR2 as YNFKEQ. V was trimmed by 2 bases and J by 13 bases, leaving 21 bases between them. The CDR3 loop spans 16 amino acids. Written as DNA, the CDR3 is TGTGCCAGCAGCCAATTGGTGTCCGAGGGGTTATTGCCCCTCCACTTT. It translates to CASSQLVSEGLLPLHF.

This clone has a single count. This chain links TRBV4-1 with TRBJ1-3, with TRBD1 matching over 8 bases. J lost 2 bases, V lost 3 bases, and 3 bases had no gene match. Germline CDR1 is MGHRA and CDR2 is YSYEKL. The CDR3 is made up of 15 amino acids. The chain's CDR3 is CASSQRQGTGNTIYF. DNA for the CDR3: TGCGCCAGCAGCCAGCGACAGGGGACTGGAAACACCATATATTTT.

The rearrangement joins TRBV9 to TRBJ2-7, with D maybe TRBD2 (6 bases). The CDR3 consists of 14 residues. V lost 4 bases to trimming and J lost 1 base, with 12 bases between them. In germline, CDR1 is SGDLS, CDR2 YYNGEE. The CDR3 DNA reads as TGTGCCAGCAGCACTAACGCGGGATCCTACGAGCAGTACTTC. Translating gives CASSTNAGSYEQYF.

The chain combines TRBV29-1 with TRBJ1-1, with TRBD1 as a possible D gene (6 bases). This CDR3 is built from 13 residues. V dropped 4 bases and J dropped 1 base, with 10 bases sitting between them. Germline V lookup: CDR1 SQVTM, CDR2 ANQGSEA. The CDR3: CSVGAQGNTEAFF. The DNA of the CDR3 is TGCAGCGTTGGGGCACAGGGGAACACTGAAGCTTTCTTT. Based on the CDR3 plus reference TRBV29-1 and TRBJ1-1, the full variable domain is SAVISQKPSRDICQRGTSLTIQCQVDSQVTMMFWYRQQPGQSLTLIATANQGSEATYESGFVIDKFPISRPNLTFSTLTVSNMSPEDSSIYLCSVGAQGNTEAFFGQGTRLTVV.

J is TRBJ2-1 and V is TRBV29-1; D not certain. This CDR3 has 10 residues. Germline CDR1 SQVTM, CDR2 ANQGSEA. Trimming shortened V by 7 bases and J by 8 bases, and 9 bases separated the two germline ends. CDR3 sequence: CSASLDEQFF. The CDR3 coding sequence is TGCAGCGCCTCTCTCGATGAGCAGTTCTTC.

This clone has only one observation. The chain has TRBV5-1 and TRBJ2-7; D might be TRBD1 (7 bases). The length of the CDR3 is 19 residues. Germline V lookup: CDR1 SGHRS, CDR2 YFSETQ. V lost 3 bases to trimming and J lost 2 bases, with 27 bases between them. The CDR3 DNA reads as TGCGCCAGCAGCTCAGCCGCCCACAGGAGGGGGCCGGTCCCCTACGAGCAGTACTTC. This codes for CASSSAAHRRGPVPYEQYF.

This chain connects TRBV6-5 to TRBJ2-1; a possible D gene is TRBD1 (6 bases). CDR1 is MNHEY, CDR2 SVGAGI, per germline. Between the trimmed V and J ends, which lost 2 bases and 5 bases, there was a span of 16 bases. The CDR3 has 16 residues. The CDR3 region is CASSYPSGGPDNEQFF. DNA of the CDR3: TGTGCCAGCAGTTACCCTAGTGGGGGCCCGGACAATGAGCAGTTCTTC.

J is TRBJ1-2 and V is TRBV9; the D is unclear. The CDR3 covers 15 residues. Germline CDR1 and CDR2: SGDLS and YYNGEE. V dropped 0 bases and J dropped 5 bases, with 14 bases sitting between them. This CDR3 reads CASSVEHSSQYGYTF. The CDR3 bases are TGTGCCAGCAGCGTAGAGCACAGTAGTCAGTATGGCTACACCTTC.

The CDR3 sequence: CASSPPRGADTEAFF. In DNA form, the CDR3 reads TGTGCCAGCTCACCCCCTCGGGGGGCTGACACTGAAGCTTTCTTT. The gene calls are TRBV18 and TRBJ1-1, with D tentatively TRBD1 (6 bases). The V gene's germline CDR1 is KGHSH and CDR2 LQKENI. The CDR3 totals 15 residues. Trimming cost V 3 bases and J 3 bases, with 14 bases left between them.

The chain is built from TRBV5-1 and TRBJ1-4, with D possibly matching TRBD1 (6 bases). Germline lookup yields CDR1 SGHRS and CDR2 YFSETQ. V was cut by 2 bases and J by 3 bases, with 11 bases left in between. The length of the CDR3 is 15 residues. CDR3 in DNA: TGCGCCAGCAGCTTCCAGGGGCCCCCTAATGAAAAACTGTTTTTT. It codes for CASSFQGPPNEKLFF.

The chain links TRBV12-3 or TRBV12-4 to TRBJ1-6; no definite D call. Trimming cost V 7 bases and J 7 bases, with 8 bases left between them. The CDR3 is made up of 12 amino acids. The CDR3 nucleotides are TGTGCCAGCAAAACAGCCAATTCACCCCTCCACTTT. Residues: CASKTANSPLHF.

The chain links TRBV18 to TRBJ1-5; 11 nucleotides line up with TRBD1. Germline V gene lookup returns CDR1 KGHSH and CDR2 LQKENI. The CDR3 spans 17 residues. The V and J ends lost 2 bases and 2 bases, in that order; junction bases with no gene match: 5. CDR3 sequence reads: CASSPSGQGAGNQPQHF. The CDR3 DNA is TGTGCCAGCTCACCAAGCGGACAGGGGGCCGGCAATCAGCCCCAGCATTTT.

The chain joins TRBV9 to TRBJ2-1; the D is unclear. Germline V lookup: CDR1 SGDLS, CDR2 YYNGEE. This CDR3 contains 14 residues. Trimming left V 3 bases short and J 0 bases short, with 7 bases between. This CDR3 reads CASSAQSSYNEQFF. The CDR3 DNA reads TGTGCCAGCAGCGCACAGAGCTCCTACAATGAGCAGTTCTTC.

The rearrangement joins TRBV28 to TRBJ2-3, with 9 bases identical to TRBD2. Germline V gene sequence: CDR1 MDHEN, CDR2 SYDVKM. The V and J ends lost 3 bases and 0 bases, in that order; junction bases with no gene match: 4. This CDR3 has 16 amino acids. This CDR3 is CASSFKLAGSTDTQYF. CDR3 nucleotides: TGTGCCAGCAGTTTCAAGCTAGCGGGGAGCACAGATACGCAGTATTTT.